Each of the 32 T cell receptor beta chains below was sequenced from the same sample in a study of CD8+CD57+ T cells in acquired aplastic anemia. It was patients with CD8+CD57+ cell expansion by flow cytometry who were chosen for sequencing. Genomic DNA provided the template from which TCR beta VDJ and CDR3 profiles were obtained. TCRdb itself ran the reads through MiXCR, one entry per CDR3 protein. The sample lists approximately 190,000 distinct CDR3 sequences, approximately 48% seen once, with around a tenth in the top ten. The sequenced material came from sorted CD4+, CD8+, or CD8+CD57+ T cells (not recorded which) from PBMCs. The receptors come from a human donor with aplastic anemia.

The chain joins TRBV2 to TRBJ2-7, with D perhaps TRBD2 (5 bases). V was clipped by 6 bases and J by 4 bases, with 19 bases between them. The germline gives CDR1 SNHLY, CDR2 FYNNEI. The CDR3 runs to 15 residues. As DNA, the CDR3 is TGTGCCAGCAGCCGAATACTTGAGGAGGCTTACGAGCAGTACTTC. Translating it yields CASSRILEEAYEQYF. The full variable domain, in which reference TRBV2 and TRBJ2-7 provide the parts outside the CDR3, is EPEVTQTPSHQVTQMGQEVILRCVPISNHLYFYWYRQILGQKVEFLVSFYNNEISEKSEIFDDQFSVERPDGSNFTLKIRSTKLEDSAMYFCASSRILEEAYEQYFGPGTRLTVT.

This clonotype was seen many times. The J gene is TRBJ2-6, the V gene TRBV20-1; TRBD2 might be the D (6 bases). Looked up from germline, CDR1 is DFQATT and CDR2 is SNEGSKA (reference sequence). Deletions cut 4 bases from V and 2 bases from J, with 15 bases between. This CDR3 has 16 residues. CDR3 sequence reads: CSAKGQGGAGANVLTF. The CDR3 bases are TGCAGTGCTAAGGGGCAGGGCGGGGCTGGGGCCAACGTCCTGACTTTC.

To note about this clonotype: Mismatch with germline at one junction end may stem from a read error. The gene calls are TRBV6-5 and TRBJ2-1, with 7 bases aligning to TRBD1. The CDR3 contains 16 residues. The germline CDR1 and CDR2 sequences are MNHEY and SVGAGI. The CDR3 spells CVSSARQGRPSNEQFF. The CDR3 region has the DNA TGTGTCAGCAGTGCCCGACAGGGACGGCCGTCCAATGAGCAGTTCTTC.

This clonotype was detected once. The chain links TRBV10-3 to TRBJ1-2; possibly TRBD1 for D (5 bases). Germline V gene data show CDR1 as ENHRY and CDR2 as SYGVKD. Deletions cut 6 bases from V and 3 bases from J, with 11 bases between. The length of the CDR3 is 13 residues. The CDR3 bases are TGTGCCATCAGCCGGCAGGGAGACTATGGCTACACCTTC. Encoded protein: CAISRQGDYGYTF.

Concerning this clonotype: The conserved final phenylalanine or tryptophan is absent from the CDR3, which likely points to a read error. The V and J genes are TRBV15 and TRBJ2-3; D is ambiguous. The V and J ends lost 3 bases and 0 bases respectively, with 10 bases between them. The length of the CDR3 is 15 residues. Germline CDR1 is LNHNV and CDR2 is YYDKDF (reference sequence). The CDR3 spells CATSRVGDSTDTQYS. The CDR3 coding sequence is TGTGCCACCAGCAGGGTTGGAGATAGCACAGATACGCAGTATTCT.

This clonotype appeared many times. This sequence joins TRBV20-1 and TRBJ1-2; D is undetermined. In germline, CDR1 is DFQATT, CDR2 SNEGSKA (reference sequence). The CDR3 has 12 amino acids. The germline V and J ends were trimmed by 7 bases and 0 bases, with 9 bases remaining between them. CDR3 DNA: TGCAGTGGGACGGACGCTAACTATGGCTACACCTTC. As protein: CSGTDANYGYTF.

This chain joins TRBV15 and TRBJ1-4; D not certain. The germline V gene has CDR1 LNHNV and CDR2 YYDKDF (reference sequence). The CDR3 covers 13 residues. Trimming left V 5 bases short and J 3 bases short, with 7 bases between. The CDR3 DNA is TGTGCCACCAGCTCCAGGTCTAATGAAAAACTGTTTTTT. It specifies CATSSRSNEKLFF.

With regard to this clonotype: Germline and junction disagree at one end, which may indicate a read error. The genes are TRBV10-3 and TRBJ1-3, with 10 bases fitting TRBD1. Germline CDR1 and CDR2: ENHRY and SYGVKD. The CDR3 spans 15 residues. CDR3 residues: CATSDRGQNGNTIYF. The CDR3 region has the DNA TGTGCCACCAGTGACAGGGGGCAGAATGGAAACACCATATATTTT.

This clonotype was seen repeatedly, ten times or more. The chain's CDR3 is CASSSGTSGGHEQYF. In DNA form, the CDR3 reads TGTGCCAGCAGCTCCGGGACTAGCGGGGGCCACGAGCAGTACTTC. The chain carries TRBV7-2 and TRBJ2-7; 14 nucleotides match TRBD2. V was clipped by 4 bases and J by 5 bases; unmatched bases: 4. Germline values: CDR1 SGHTA, CDR2 FQGNSA. The CDR3 runs to 15 residues.

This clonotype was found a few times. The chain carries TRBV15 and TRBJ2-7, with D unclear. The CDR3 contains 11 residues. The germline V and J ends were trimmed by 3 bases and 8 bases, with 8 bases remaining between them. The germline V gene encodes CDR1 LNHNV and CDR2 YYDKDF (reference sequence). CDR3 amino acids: CATSSSTKQYF. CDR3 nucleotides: TGTGCCACCAGCAGCTCTACGAAGCAGTACTTC.

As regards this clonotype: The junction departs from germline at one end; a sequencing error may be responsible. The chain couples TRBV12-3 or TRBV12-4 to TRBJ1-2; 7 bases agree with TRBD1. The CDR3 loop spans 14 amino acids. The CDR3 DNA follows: TGTGCCAGCGGTTTAGGCAGGGGGGTAGGGGGCTACACCTTC. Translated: CASGLGRGVGGYTF.

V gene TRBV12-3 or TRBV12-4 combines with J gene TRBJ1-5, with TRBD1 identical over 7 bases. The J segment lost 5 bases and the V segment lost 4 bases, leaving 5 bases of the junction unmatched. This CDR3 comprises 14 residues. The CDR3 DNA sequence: TGTGCCAGCAGTTACAGGGGTAGGGATCAGCCCCAGCATTTT. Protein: CASSYRGRDQPQHF.

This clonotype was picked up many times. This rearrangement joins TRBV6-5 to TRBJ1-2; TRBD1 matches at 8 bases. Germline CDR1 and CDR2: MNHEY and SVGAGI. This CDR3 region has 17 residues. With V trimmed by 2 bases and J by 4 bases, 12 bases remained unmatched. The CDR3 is CASSYTYVRGRTYGYTF. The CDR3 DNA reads TGTGCCAGCAGTTACACTTACGTCAGGGGGCGAACCTATGGCTACACCTTC.

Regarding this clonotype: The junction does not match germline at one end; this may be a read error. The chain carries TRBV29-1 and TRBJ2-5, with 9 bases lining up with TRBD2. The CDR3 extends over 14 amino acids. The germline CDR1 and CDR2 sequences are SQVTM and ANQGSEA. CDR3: CSVDGGGAAEAQYF. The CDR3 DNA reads TGCAGCGTTGACGGCGGGGGGGCCGCAGAGGCCCAGTACTTC.

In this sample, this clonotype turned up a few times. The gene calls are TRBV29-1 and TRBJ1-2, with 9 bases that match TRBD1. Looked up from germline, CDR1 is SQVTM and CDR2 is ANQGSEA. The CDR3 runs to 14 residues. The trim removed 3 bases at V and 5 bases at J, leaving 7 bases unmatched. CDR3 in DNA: TGCAGCGTTGATGAATCGGGACAGGGATATGGCTACACCTTC. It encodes CSVDESGQGYGYTF.

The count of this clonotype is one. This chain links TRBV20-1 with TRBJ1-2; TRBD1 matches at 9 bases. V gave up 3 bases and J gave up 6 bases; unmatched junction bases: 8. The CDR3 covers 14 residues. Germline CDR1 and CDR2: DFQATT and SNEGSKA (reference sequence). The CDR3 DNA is TGCAGTGCTAGTGACGGGACAGGGTTAGATGGCTACACCTTC. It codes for CSASDGTGLDGYTF.

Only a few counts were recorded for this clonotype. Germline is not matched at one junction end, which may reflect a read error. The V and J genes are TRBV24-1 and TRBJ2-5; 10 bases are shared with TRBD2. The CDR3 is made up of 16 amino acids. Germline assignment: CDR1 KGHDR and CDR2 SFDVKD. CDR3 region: CAISDPTSGAGETQYF. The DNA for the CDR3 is TGTGCCATCAGTGATCCTACTAGCGGGGCGGGAGAGACCCAGTACTTC.

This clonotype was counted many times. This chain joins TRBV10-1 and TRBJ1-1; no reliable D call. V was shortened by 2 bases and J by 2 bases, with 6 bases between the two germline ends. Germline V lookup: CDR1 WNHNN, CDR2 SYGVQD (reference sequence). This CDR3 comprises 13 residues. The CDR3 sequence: CASSERANTEAFF. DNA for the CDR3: TGCGCCAGCAGTGAGCGTGCAAACACTGAAGCTTTCTTT.

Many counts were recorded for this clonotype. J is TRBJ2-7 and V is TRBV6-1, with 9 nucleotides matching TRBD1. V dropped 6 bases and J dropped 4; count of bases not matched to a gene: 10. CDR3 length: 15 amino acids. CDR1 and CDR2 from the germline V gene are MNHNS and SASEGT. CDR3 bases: TGTGCCAGCAGGCCCGGGACAGGGCAACGGTACGAGCAGTACTTC. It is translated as CASRPGTGQRYEQYF.

The CDR3 DNA sequence: TGTGCCACCAGTGACCAGACACAGGGGAGATCCGGGGAGCTGTTTTTT. Translation: CATSDQTQGRSGELFF. V usage is TRBV24-1 and J usage is TRBJ2-2; TRBD1 matches at 7 bases. CDR3 length: 16 amino acids. The trim removed 4 bases at V and 6 bases at J, leaving 10 bases unmatched. The V gene's germline CDR1 is KGHDR and CDR2 SFDVKD.

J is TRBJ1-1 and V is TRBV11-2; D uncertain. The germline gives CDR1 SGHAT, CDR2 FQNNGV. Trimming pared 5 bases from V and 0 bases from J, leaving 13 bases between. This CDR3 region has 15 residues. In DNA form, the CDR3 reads TGTGCCAGCAGCGTAAGACAAGGGCTGAACACTGAAGCTTTCTTT. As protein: CASSVRQGLNTEAFF. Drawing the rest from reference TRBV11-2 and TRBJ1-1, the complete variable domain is EAGVAQSPRYKIIEKRQSVAFWCNPISGHATLYWYQQILGQGPKLLIQFQNNGVVDDSQLPKDRFSAERLKGVDSTLKIQPAKLEDSAVYLCASSVRQGLNTEAFFGQGTRLTVV.

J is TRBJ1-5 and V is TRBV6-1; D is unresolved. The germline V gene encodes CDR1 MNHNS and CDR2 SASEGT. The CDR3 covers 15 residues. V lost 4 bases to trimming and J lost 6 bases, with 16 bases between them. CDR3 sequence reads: CASSALAGTSQPQHF. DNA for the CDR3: TGTGCCAGCAGTGCCTTGGCGGGTACCAGTCAGCCCCAGCATTTT.

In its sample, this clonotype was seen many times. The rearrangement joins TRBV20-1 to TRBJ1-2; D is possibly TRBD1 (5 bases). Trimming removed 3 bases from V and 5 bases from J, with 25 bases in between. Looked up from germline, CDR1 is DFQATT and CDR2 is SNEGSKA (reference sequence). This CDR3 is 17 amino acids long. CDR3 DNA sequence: TGCAGTGCTAGTCCCAGGGCAGGGAAGGCCTGGGGTTATGGCTACACCTTC. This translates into CSASPRAGKAWGYGYTF.

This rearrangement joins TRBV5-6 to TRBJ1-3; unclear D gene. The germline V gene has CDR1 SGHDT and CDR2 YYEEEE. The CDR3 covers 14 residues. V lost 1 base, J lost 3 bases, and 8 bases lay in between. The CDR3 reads CASSLTWGGNTIYF. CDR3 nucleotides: TGTGCCAGCAGCTTGACGTGGGGTGGAAACACCATATATTTT.

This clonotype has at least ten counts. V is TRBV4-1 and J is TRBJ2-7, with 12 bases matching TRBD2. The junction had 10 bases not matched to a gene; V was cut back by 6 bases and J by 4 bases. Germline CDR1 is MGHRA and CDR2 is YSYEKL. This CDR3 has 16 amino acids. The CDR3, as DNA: TGCGCCAGCAGGGGACTAGCGGGCGACCTCCCTTACGAGCAGTACTTC. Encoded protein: CASRGLAGDLPYEQYF.

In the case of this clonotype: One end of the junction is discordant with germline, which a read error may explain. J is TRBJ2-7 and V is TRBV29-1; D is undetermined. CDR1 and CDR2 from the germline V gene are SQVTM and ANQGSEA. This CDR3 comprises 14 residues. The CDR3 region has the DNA TGCAGCGTTGGATCCAGAAGGGTGCGACACGAGCAATACTTC. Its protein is CSVGSRRVRHEQYF.

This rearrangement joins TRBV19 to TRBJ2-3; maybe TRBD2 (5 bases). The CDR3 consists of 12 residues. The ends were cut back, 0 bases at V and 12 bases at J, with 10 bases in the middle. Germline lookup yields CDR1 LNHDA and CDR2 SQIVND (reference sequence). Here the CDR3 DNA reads TGTGCCAGTAGTATAGATACCCCGGGACAGTATTTT. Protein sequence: CASSIDTPGQYF. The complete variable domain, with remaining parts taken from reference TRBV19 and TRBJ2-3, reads DGGITQSPKYLFRKEGQNVTLSCEQNLNHDAMYWYRQDPGQGLRLIYYSQIVNDFQKGDIAEGYSVSREKKESFPLTVTSAQKNPTAFYLCASSIDTPGQYFGPGTRLTVL.

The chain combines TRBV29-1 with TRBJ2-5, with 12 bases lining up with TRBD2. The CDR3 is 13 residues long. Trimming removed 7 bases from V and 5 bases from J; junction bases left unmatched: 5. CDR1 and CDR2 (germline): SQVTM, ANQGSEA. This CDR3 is CSETSGRRETQYF. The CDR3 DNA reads TGCAGCGAAACTAGCGGGAGGAGGGAGACCCAGTACTTC.

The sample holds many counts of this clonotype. CDR3 sequence (DNA): TGTGCCAGCAGCCTCACCGGGACGAACTACGAGCAGTACTTC. Amino acids: CASSLTGTNYEQYF. The chain uses TRBV3-1 and TRBJ2-7; D is tentatively TRBD1 or TRBD2 (5 bases each). Trimming took 4 bases from V and 3 from J, leaving 13 bases between them. CDR1 is LGHDT, CDR2 YNNKEL, per germline (reference sequence). The CDR3 contains 14 residues.

CDR3 residues: CASSPTGNYEQYF. The CDR3 coding sequence is TGTGCCAGCAGCCCTACCGGTAACTACGAGCAGTACTTC. The chain has TRBV7-8 and TRBJ2-7; unclear D gene. The germline V gene encodes CDR1 SGHVS and CDR2 FQNEAQ. V was pared by 5 bases and J by 3 bases, with 11 bases between. This CDR3 has 13 residues.

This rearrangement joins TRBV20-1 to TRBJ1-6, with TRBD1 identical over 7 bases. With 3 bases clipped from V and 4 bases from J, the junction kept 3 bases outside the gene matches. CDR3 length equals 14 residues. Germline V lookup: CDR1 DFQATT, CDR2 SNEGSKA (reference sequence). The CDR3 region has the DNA TGCAGTGCTAGTATGGGACAGTATAATTCACCCCTCCACTTT. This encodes CSASMGQYNSPLHF.

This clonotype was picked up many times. The CDR3 loop is CASSLGAVYNEQFF. CDR3 nucleotide sequence: TGTGCCAGCAGTTTAGGGGCCGTCTACAATGAGCAGTTCTTC. This chain joins TRBV12-3 or TRBV12-4 and TRBJ2-1, with D uncertain. Trimming cost V 1 base and J 3 bases, with 7 bases left between them. The CDR3 consists of 14 residues.